This T cell receptor beta chain was recorded in a study of blood T cell repertoires in COVID-19. On the study more broadly: Both acute and convalescent COVID-19 samples were obtained from the United States, Italy and Spain. T cells, B-cell-depleted T cells, or PBMCs supplied cDNA or gDNA.

This CDR3 is 12 amino acids long. V was shortened by 1 base and J by 9 bases, with 9 bases between the two germline ends. The V gene's germline CDR1 is MDHEN and CDR2 SYDVKM. How the authors handled the data: Amplified reference gene primers provided the basis for estimating nucleated cell counts. The protocol was immunoSEQ multiplex PCR, while the TCRdb copy is restricted to in-frame clones and leaves out a portion. That table furnishes V, J and clone size, whereas the DNA furnished D and trimming. The table includes under 65,000 clones, roughly 79% detected once. The source is a woman aged 60-75 years with acute or convalescent COVID-19. The chain couples TRBV28 to TRBJ1-1; D is ambiguous. The sample taken for sequencing was peripheral blood. The CDR3 region has the DNA TGTGCCAGCAGTTTATCAGACAATAAAGCTTTCTTT. As protein: CASSLSDNKAFF.